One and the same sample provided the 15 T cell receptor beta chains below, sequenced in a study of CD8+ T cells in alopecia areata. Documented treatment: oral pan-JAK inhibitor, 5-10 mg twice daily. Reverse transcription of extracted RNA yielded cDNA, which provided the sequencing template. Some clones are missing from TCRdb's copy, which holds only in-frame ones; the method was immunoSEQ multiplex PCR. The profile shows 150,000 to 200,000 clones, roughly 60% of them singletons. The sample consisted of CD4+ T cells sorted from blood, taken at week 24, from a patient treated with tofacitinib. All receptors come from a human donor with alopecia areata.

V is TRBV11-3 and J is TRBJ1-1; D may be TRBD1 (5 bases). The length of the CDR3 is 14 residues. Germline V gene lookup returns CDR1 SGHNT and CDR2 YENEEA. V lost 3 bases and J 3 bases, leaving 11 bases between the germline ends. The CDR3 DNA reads TGTGCCAGCAGCTTGAGTGGGGGGGACACTGAAGCTTTCTTT. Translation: CASSLSGGDTEAFF.

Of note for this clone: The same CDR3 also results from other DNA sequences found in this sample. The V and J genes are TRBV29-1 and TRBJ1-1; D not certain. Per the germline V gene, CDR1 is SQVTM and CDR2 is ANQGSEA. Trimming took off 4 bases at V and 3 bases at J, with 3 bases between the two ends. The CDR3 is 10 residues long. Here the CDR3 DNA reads TGCAGCGTTGGGGACACTGAAGCTTTCTTT. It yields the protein CSVGDTEAFF. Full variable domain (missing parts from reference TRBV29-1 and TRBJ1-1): SAVISQKPSRDICQRGTSLTIQCQVDSQVTMMFWYRQQPGQSLTLIATANQGSEATYESGFVIDKFPISRPNLTFSTLTVSNMSPEDSSIYLCSVGDTEAFFGQGTRLTVV.

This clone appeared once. CDR3 sequence reads: CATSRDVGNYGYTF. DNA of the CDR3: TGTGCCACCAGCAGAGATGTAGGGAACTATGGCTACACCTTC. The chain employs TRBV15 and TRBJ1-2; no firm D call. Trimming cost V 0 bases and J 2 bases, with 7 bases left between them. CDR1 and CDR2 from the germline V gene are LNHNV and YYDKDF (reference sequence). CDR3 length: 14 amino acids.

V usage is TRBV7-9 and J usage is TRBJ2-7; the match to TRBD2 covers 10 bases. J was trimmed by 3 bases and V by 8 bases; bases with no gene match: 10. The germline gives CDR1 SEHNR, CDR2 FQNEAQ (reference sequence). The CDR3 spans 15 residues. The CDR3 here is CASRTGLAEYYEQYF. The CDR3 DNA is TGTGCCAGCCGCACCGGACTAGCGGAGTACTACGAGCAGTACTTC.

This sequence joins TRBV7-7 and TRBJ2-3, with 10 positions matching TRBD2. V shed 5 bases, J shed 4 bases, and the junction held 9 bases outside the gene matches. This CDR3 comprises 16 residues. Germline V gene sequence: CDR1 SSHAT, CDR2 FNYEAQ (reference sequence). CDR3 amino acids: CASSPGLATVADTQYF. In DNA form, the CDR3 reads TGTGCCAGCAGCCCGGGACTAGCGACCGTGGCAGATACGCAGTATTTT.

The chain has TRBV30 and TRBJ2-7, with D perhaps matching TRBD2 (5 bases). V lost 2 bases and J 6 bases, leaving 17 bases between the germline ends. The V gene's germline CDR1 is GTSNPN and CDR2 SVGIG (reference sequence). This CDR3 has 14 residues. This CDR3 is CAWSSEGRGPEQYF. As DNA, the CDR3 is TGTGCCTGGAGTAGTGAAGGGAGAGGTCCCGAGCAGTACTTC.

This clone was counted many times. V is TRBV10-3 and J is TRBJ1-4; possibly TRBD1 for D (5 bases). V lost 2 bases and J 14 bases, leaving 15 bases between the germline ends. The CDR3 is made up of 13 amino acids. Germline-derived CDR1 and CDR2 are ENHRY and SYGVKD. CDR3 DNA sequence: TGTGCCATCAGTGAGGGGACCTCGGAAGGTCTGTTTTTT. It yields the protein CAISEGTSEGLFF.

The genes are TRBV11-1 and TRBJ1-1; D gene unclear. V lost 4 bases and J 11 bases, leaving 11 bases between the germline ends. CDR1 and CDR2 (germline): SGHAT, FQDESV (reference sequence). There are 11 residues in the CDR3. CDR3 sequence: CASSSQAVAFF. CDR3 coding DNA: TGTGCCAGCAGCTCCCAGGCGGTGGCTTTCTTT.

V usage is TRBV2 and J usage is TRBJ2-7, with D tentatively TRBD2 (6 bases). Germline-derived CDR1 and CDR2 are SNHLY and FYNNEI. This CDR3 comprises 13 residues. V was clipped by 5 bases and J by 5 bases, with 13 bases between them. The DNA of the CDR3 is TGTGCCAGCAGTTCGGGAGTTGGTAACGAGCAGTACTTC. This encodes CASSSGVGNEQYF. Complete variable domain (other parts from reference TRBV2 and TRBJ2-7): EPEVTQTPSHQVTQMGQEVILRCVPISNHLYFYWYRQILGQKVEFLVSFYNNEISEKSEIFDDQFSVERPDGSNFTLKIRSTKLEDSAMYFCASSSGVGNEQYFGPGTRLTVT.

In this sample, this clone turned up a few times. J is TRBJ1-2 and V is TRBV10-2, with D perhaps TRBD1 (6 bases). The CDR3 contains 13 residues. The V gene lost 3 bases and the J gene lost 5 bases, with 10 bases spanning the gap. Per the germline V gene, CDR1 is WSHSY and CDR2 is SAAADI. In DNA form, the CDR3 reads TGCGCCAGCAGTGAAAGGACAGATTATGGCTACACCTTC. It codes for CASSERTDYGYTF.

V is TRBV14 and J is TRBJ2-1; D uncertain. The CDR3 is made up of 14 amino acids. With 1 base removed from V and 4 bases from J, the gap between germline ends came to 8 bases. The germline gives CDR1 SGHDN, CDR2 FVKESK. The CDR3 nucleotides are TGTGCCAGCAGCCAAGTAGGATTTTACAATGAGCAGTTCTTC. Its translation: CASSQVGFYNEQFF. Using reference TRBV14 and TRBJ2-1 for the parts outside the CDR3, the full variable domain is EAGVTQFPSHSVIEKGQTVTLRCDPISGHDNLYWYRRVMGKEIKFLLHFVKESKQDESGMPNNRFLAERTGGTYSTLKVQPAELEDSGVYFCASSQVGFYNEQFFGPGTRLTVL.

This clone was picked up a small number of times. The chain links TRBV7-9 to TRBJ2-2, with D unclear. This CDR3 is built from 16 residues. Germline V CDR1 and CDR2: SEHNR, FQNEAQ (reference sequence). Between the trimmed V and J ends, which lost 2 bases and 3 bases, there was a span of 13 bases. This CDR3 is CASSLHRRVYTGELFF. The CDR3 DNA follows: TGTGCCAGCAGCTTACATCGAAGGGTATACACCGGGGAGCTGTTTTTT. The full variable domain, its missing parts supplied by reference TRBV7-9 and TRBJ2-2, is DTGVSQNPRHKITKRGQNVTFRCDPISEHNRLYWYRQTLGQGPEFLTYFQNEAQLEKSRLLSDRFSAERPKGSFSTLEIQRTEQGDSAMYLCASSLHRRVYTGELFFGEGSRLTVL.

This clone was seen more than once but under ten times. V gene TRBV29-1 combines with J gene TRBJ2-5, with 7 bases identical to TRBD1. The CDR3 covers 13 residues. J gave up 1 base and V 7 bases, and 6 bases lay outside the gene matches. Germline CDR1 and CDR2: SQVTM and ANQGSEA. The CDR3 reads CSALGQLQETQYF. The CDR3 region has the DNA TGCAGCGCCCTGGGACAGCTCCAAGAGACCCAGTACTTC.

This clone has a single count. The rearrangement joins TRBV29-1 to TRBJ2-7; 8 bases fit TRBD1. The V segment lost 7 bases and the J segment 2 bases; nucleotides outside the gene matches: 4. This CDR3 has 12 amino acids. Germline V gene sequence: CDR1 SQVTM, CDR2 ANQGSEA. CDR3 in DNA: TGCAGCGGACGGACAGGGCCCTACGAGCAGTACTTC. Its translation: CSGRTGPYEQYF.

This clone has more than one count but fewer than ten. The CDR3 sequence: CASSYRQIYNEQFF. CDR3 coding DNA: TGTGCCAGCAGCTACCGACAGATCTACAATGAGCAGTTCTTC. V usage is TRBV5-4 and J usage is TRBJ2-1, with a tentative D call TRBD1 (5 bases). V was clipped by 3 bases and J by 3 bases, with 10 bases between them. The CDR3 extends over 14 amino acids. Germline V gene sequence: CDR1 SGHNT, CDR2 YYREEE (reference sequence).